Listed below are T cell receptor beta chains from one sample, sequenced in a study of blood T cells in healthy people across ages. Each CDR3 protein gets one entry after TCRdb re-called the 5' RACE reads with MiXCR. The table has almost 1 million distinct CDR3 sequences, roughly 51% seen once. Sequenced input: blood. Receptors originate from a woman aged 55-70 years in good health. CDR3s include the opening cysteine and the closing phenylalanine or tryptophan. A D gene is named only where the DNA matches it firmly. Part of the rows lack a size; the others show once, few, many or a class for expanded clones.

j_gene | d_gene | v_gene | abundance | CDR3aa | CDR3nt
TRBJ1-1 | TRBD1 | TRBV29-1 | few | CSVGQEGRAFF | TGCAGCGTAGGACAGGAAGGGCGAGCTTTCTTT
TRBJ2-7 | - | TRBV3-1 | - | CASSASLTTSYEQYF | TGTGCCAGCAGCGCTTCTCTCACGACCTCCTACGAGCAGTACTTC
TRBJ1-2 | - | TRBV24-1 | once | CATSDPQVSYGYTF | TGTGCCACCAGTGATCCACAGGTTTCTTATGGCTACACCTTC
TRBJ2-1 | TRBD2 | TRBV18 | - | CASSPPGLAGSDEQFF | TGTGCCAGCTCACCGCCGGGACTAGCGGGTAGTGATGAGCAGTTCTTC
TRBJ1-5 | TRBD1 | TRBV20-1 | - | CSVLLFGQGTSRNQPQHF | TGCAGTGTTCTTTTGTTTGGACAGGGGACTTCCCGCAATCAGCCCCAGCATTTT
TRBJ2-7 | - | TRBV14 | - | CASSPDLFYEQYF | TGTGCCAGCAGCCCGGACTTATTCTACGAGCAGTACTTC
TRBJ2-5 | - | TRBV27 | - | CASMLILVSGETQYF | TGTGCCAGCATGCTGATCCTCGTAAGCGGGGAGACCCAGTACTTC
TRBJ2-6 | - | TRBV6-2/TRBV6-3 | few | CASTHGGSGANVLTF | TGTGCCAGTACCCATGGGGGGTCCGGGGCCAACGTCCTGACTTTC
TRBJ1-2 | - | TRBV5-5 | - | CASSYSQDLYGYTF | TGTGCCAGCAGCTACTCACAGGACCTCTATGGCTACACCTTC
TRBJ2-5 | - | TRBV12-3/TRBV12-4 | - | CASSWGGSWETQYF | TGTGCCAGCAGTTGGGGAGGATCATGGGAGACCCAGTACTTC
TRBJ2-5 | - | TRBV5-1 | - | CASSSATGQQETQYF | TGCGCCAGCAGCTCTGCGACAGGACAACAAGAGACCCAGTACTTC
TRBJ2-7 | - | TRBV12-3/TRBV12-4 | few | CASRSRGSSYEQYF | TGTGCCAGCAGATCACGGGGATCCTCCTACGAGCAGTACTTC
TRBJ2-7 | - | TRBV19 | - | CASSMTSSSYEQYF | TGTGCCAGTAGTATGACAAGTAGCTCCTACGAGCAGTACTTC
TRBJ2-7 | TRBD1 | TRBV11-1 | - | CASSWDRTTYEQYF | TGTGCCAGCAGCTGGGACAGGACTACCTACGAGCAGTACTTC
TRBJ2-1 | TRBD2 | TRBV4-2 | - | CASTVRGLAGEQFF | TGTGCCAGCACCGTAAGGGGACTAGCGGGTGAGCAGTTCTTC
TRBJ2-5 | - | TRBV20-1 | - | CSARDTQETQYF | TGCAGTGCCAGGGACACCCAAGAGACCCAGTACTTC
TRBJ2-1 | TRBD1 | TRBV29-1 | few | CSVVGTGGLNEQFF | TGCAGCGTTGTTGGGACAGGGGGACTTAATGAGCAGTTCTTC
TRBJ2-3 | - | TRBV12-3/TRBV12-4 | - | CASRAARGMEDTQYF | TGTGCCAGCAGGGCGGCTCGCGGGATGGAGGATACGCAGTATTTT
TRBJ1-1 | - | TRBV29-1 | - | CSGGGFRTEAFF | TGCAGCGGCGGGGGCTTCCGCACTGAAGCTTTCTTT
TRBJ2-1 | - | TRBV20-1 | - | CSAPGGTYYNEQFF | TGCAGTGCCCCTGGGGGGACGTATTACAATGAGCAGTTCTTC
TRBJ2-1 | TRBD2 | TRBV20-1 | - | CSARGIAGGYNEQFF | TGCAGTGCTAGAGGTATAGCGGGAGGGTACAATGAGCAGTTCTTC
TRBJ2-7 | - | TRBV5-5 | - | CASSLVGGTPTYEQYF | TGTGCCAGCAGCTTAGTCGGCGGGACTCCCACCTACGAGCAGTACTTC
TRBJ2-4 | - | TRBV7-9 | - | CASEATKNIQYF | TGTGCCAGCGAGGCCACCAAAAACATTCAGTACTTC
TRBJ2-1 | TRBD2 | TRBV7-9 | - | CASSFGGRLYNEQFF | TGTGCCAGCAGCTTCGGCGGGAGGCTATACAATGAGCAGTTCTTC
TRBJ2-1 | TRBD2 | TRBV20-1 | few | CSALSSTSVYNEQFF | TGCAGTGCTCTAAGTTCGACTAGCGTGTACAATGAGCAGTTCTTC
TRBJ2-7 | - | TRBV7-2 | - | CASSSIAAEQYF | TGTGCCAGCAGCTCGATAGCCGCCGAGCAGTACTTC
TRBJ2-7 | TRBD1 | TRBV20-1 | - | CSARDGQGTSYEQYF | TGCAGTGCTAGAGACGGACAGGGGACCTCCTACGAGCAGTACTTC
TRBJ1-6 | - | TRBV25-1 | few | CASREETYNSPLHF | TGTGCCAGCAGGGAGGAAACCTATAATTCACCCCTCCACTTT
TRBJ2-7 | - | TRBV5-1 | - | CASSSQTDSYEQYF | TGCGCCAGCAGCTCCCAGACCGACTCCTACGAGCAGTACTTC
TRBJ1-6 | - | TRBV29-1 | few | CSVKLPGTNSPLHF | TGCAGCGTCAAACTCCCAGGGACTAATTCACCCCTCCACTTT
TRBJ2-1 | TRBD2 | TRBV7-6 | - | CASSFRATSGNRGDPRGNEQFF | TGTGCCAGCAGCTTCAGGGCGACTAGCGGGAACCGTGGGGACCCCCGGGGCAATGAGCAGTTCTTC
TRBJ2-7 | - | TRBV30 | - | CAWKSSGISYEQYF | TGTGCCTGGAAATCGTCGGGGATCTCCTACGAGCAGTACTTC
TRBJ1-1 | - | TRBV7-9 | - | CASSALSVSEAFF | TGTGCCAGCAGCGCGCTTTCGGTCTCTGAAGCTTTCTTT
TRBJ1-2 | - | TRBV29-1 | - | CSTWEDGYTF | TGCAGCACCTGGGAAGATGGCTACACCTTC
TRBJ1-2 | TRBD1 | TRBV6-2/TRBV6-3 | - | CASSSPGTGANYGYTF | TGTGCCAGCAGTTCTCCCGGGACAGGGGCTAACTATGGCTACACCTTC
TRBJ2-3 | - | TRBV24-1 | few | CATSDPPTRGVADTQYF | TGTGCCACCAGTGACCCCCCGACTCGTGGCGTCGCAGATACGCAGTATTTT
TRBJ2-1 | - | TRBV20-1 | - | CSARYSPHEQFF | TGCAGTGCTAGATATTCTCCCCATGAGCAGTTCTTC
TRBJ1-2 | TRBD1 | TRBV10-3 | few | CAISGGTGTHYGYTF | TGTGCCATCAGTGGCGGGACAGGGACCCACTATGGCTACACCTTC
TRBJ1-4 | - | TRBV28 | few | CASSLFGGSEKLFF | TGTGCCAGCAGTTTATTCGGGGGATCCGAAAAACTGTTTTTT
TRBJ2-1 | - | TRBV12-3/TRBV12-4 | - | CASSFLNSYNEQFF | TGTGCCAGCAGTTTTTTAAACTCCTACAATGAGCAGTTCTTC
TRBJ2-3 | - | TRBV29-1 | - | CSVVGSNTQYF | TGCAGCGTTGTGGGGTCCAATACGCAGTATTTT
TRBJ2-3 | - | TRBV9 | once | CASSTDSGITDTQYF | TGTGCCAGCAGCACCGATTCCGGTATAACTGATACGCAGTATTTT
TRBJ2-1 | TRBD2 | TRBV5-5 | - | CASNLRLAGGRSEQFF | TGTGCCAGCAACCTTAGGCTGGCGGGGGGGCGAAGCGAGCAGTTCTTC
TRBJ2-7 | - | TRBV29-1 | - | CSVVTNEQYF | TGCAGCGTTGTAACTAACGAGCAGTACTTC
TRBJ2-3 | TRBD2 | TRBV20-1 | - | CSAGSGVGDTQYF | TGCAGTGCCGGAAGCGGGGTGGGAGATACGCAGTATTTT
TRBJ2-3 | - | TRBV15 | - | CATSRAGRSPTDTQYF | TGTGCCACCAGCAGAGCTGGGCGGAGCCCCACAGATACGCAGTATTTT
TRBJ2-5 | TRBD1 | TRBV6-1 | few | CASNQQGLETQYF | TGTGCCAGCAACCAACAGGGGTTGGAGACCCAGTACTTC
TRBJ2-7 | TRBD2 | TRBV20-1 | - | CSAESSGSYEQYF | TGCAGTGCTGAGTCTAGCGGGAGTTACGAGCAGTACTTC
TRBJ2-3 | - | TRBV3-1 | few | CASSLWAGTQYF | TGTGCCAGCAGCCTCTGGGCGGGTACGCAGTATTTT
TRBJ1-2 | - | TRBV6-5 | - | CASSYSGFGRGYTF | TGTGCCAGCAGTTACTCTGGCTTTGGCCGCGGCTACACCTTC
TRBJ1-2 | TRBD1 | TRBV6-2/TRBV6-3 | few | CASSSRGQGAIGYTF | TGTGCCAGCAGTTCCCGGGGACAGGGGGCTATCGGCTACACCTTT
TRBJ1-2 | - | TRBV7-2 | - | CASSLTLRNYGYTF | TGTGCCAGCAGCTTAACCCTACGAAACTATGGCTACACCTTC
TRBJ2-7 | TRBD2 | TRBV5-1 | - | CASSLVGPRGGTRSSEQYF | TGCGCCAGCAGCTTGGTGGGCCCAAGGGGGGGGACTAGAAGCTCCGAGCAGTACTTC
TRBJ2-3 | TRBD2 | TRBV7-3 | - | CASNQAGGGRDTQYF | TGTGCCAGCAACCAAGCGGGAGGAGGTCGAGATACGCAGTATTTT